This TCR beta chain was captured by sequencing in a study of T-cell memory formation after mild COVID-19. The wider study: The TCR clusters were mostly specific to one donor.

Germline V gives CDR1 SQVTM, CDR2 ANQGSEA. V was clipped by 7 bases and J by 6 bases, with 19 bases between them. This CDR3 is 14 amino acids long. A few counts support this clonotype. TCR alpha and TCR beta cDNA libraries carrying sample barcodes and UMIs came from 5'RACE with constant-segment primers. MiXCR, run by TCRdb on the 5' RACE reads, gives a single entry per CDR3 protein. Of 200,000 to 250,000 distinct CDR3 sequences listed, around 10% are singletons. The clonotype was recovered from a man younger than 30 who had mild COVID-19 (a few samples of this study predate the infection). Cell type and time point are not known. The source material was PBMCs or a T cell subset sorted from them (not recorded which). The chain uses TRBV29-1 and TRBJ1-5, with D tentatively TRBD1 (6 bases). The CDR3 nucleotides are TGCAGCGCGTCAAAATCGGGAGGGGGTCAGCCCCAGCATTTT. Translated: CSASKSGGGQPQHF. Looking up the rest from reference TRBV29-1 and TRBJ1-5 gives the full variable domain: SAVISQKPSRDICQRGTSLTIQCQVDSQVTMMFWYRQQPGQSLTLIATANQGSEATYESGFVIDKFPISRPNLTFSTLTVSNMSPEDSSIYLCSASKSGGGQPQHFGDGTRLSIL.